This TCR beta chain appears in the sequencing data of a study of blood T cell repertoires in COVID-19. Study overall: Material from acute and convalescent COVID-19 was sourced from the United States, Italy and Spain. Sources were T cells, B-cell-depleted T cells, or PBMCs; the material itself was cDNA or gDNA.

Authors' methods: Researchers report that nucleated cell counts were estimated from reference gene primer amplification. Generated by immunoSEQ multiplex PCR, the TCRdb table keeps only in-frame clones and is missing some. Clonal size and the V and J genes are those of that table, whereas D and trimming came from the DNA. The sample records 50,000 or so clones, roughly 86% being singletons. The CDR3 is made up of 15 amino acids. V dropped 3 bases and J dropped 5; count of bases not matched to a gene: 6. The germline V gene has CDR1 SGHNT and CDR2 YYREEE (reference sequence). The rearrangement joins TRBV5-4 to TRBJ2-1; 9 bases align to TRBD1. The origin of this receptor is a woman of 80 years or more with acute or convalescent COVID-19. The sample was peripheral blood. The CDR3 loop reads CASSYPGQGNNEQFF. CDR3 DNA: TGTGCCAGCAGCTACCCGGGACAGGGAAACAATGAGCAGTTCTTC.